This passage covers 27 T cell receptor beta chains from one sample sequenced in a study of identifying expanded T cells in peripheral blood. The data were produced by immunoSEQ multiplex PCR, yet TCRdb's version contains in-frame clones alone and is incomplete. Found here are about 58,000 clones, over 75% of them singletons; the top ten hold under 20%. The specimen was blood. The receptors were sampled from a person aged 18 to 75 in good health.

The DNA of the CDR3 is TGTGCCAGCAGTGAATTCGGGCAGGGCTGGTACGAGCAGTACTTC. Translated, it gives CASSEFGQGWYEQYF. The chain couples TRBV6-1 to TRBJ2-7; the D gene is possibly TRBD1 (5 bases). The CDR3 length is 15 residues. V was shortened by 2 bases and J by 4 bases, with 15 bases between the two germline ends. Germline V lookup: CDR1 MNHNS, CDR2 SASEGT.

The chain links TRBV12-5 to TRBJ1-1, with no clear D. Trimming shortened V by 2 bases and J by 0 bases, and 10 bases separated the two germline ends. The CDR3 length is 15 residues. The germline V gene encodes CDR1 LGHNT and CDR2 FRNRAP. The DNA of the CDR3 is TGTGCTAGTGGTTTGCCCAGACAATTGAACACTGAAGCTTTCTTT. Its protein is CASGLPRQLNTEAFF.

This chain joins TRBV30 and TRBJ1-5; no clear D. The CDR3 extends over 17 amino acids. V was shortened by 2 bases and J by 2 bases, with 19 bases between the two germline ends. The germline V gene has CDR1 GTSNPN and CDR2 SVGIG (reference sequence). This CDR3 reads CAWSIRSWQTGNQPQHF. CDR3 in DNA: TGTGCCTGGAGTATTCGTTCTTGGCAGACCGGCAATCAGCCCCAGCATTTT.

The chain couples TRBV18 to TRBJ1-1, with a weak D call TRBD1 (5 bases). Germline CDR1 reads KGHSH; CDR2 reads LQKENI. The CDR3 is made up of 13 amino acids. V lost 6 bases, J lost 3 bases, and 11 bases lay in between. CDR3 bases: TGTGCCAGCTCGACGGACACATACACTGAAGCTTTCTTT. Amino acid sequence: CASSTDTYTEAFF.

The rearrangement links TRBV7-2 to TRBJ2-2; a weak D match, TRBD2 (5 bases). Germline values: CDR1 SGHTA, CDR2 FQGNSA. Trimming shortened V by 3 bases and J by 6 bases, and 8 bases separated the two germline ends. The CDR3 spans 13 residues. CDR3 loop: CASSFPGSGELFF. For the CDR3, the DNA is TGTGCCAGCAGCTTTCCGGGGTCCGGGGAGCTGTTTTTT.

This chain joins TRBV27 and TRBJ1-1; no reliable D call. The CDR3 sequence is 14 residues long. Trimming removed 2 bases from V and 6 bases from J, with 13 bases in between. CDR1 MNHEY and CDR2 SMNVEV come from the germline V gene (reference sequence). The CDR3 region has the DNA TGTGCCAGCAGTTTAAACCCGGAGGGCTCTGAAGCTTTCTTT. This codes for CASSLNPEGSEAFF.

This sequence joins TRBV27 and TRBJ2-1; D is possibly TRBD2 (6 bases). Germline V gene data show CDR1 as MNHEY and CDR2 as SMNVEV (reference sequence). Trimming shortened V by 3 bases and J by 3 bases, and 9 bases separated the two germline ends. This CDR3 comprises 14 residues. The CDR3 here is CASSFGGVYNEQFF. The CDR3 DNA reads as TGTGCCAGCAGTTTCGGGGGAGTCTACAATGAGCAGTTCTTC.

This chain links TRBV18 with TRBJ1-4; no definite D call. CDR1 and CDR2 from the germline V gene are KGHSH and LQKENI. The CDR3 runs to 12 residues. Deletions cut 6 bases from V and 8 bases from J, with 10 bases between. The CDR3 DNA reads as TGTGCCAGCTCGTTCGATAAGGAAAAACTGTTTTTT. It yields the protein CASSFDKEKLFF. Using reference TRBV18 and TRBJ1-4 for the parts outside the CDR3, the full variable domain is NAGVMQNPRHLVRRRGQEARLRCSPMKGHSHVYWYRQLPEEGLKFMVYLQKENIIDESGMPKERFSAEFPKEGPSILRIQQVVRGDSAAYFCASSFDKEKLFFGSGTQLSVL.

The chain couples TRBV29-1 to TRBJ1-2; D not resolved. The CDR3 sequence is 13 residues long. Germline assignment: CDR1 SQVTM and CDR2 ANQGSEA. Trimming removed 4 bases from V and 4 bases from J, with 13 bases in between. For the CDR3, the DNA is TGCAGCGTTGGGGTGAACGGGGTCTATGGCTACACCTTC. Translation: CSVGVNGVYGYTF.

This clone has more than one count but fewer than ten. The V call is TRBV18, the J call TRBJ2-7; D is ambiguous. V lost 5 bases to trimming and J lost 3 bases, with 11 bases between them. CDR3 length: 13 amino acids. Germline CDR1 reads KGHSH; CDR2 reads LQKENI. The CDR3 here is CASSISAVYEQYF. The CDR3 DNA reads TGTGCCAGCTCAATTTCGGCCGTCTACGAGCAGTACTTC.

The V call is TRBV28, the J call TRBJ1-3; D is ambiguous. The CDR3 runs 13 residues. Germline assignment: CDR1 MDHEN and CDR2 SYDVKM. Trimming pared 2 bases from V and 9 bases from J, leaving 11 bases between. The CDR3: CASSLAEGITIYF. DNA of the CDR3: TGTGCCAGCAGTTTAGCAGAAGGTATCACCATATATTTT.

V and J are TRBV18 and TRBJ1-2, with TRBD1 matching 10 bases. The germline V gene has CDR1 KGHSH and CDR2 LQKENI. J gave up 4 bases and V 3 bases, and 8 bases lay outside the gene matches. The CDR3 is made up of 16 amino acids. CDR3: CASSPRGQGYLYGYTF. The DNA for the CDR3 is TGTGCCAGCTCACCGCGGGGACAGGGGTACCTCTATGGCTACACCTTC. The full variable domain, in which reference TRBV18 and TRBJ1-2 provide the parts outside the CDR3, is NAGVMQNPRHLVRRRGQEARLRCSPMKGHSHVYWYRQLPEEGLKFMVYLQKENIIDESGMPKERFSAEFPKEGPSILRIQQVVRGDSAAYFCASSPRGQGYLYGYTFGSGTRLTVV.

CDR3 sequence reads: CASSLVTGGLDGYTF. The CDR3 nucleotides read TGCGCCAGCAGCTTGGTAACAGGGGGCCTCGACGGCTACACCTTC. The chain uses TRBV5-1 and TRBJ1-2; the match to TRBD1 covers 9 bases. The CDR3 extends over 15 amino acids. CDR1 SGHRS and CDR2 YFSETQ come from the germline V gene. The ends lost 0 bases at V and 8 bases at J; junction bases unmatched: 8.

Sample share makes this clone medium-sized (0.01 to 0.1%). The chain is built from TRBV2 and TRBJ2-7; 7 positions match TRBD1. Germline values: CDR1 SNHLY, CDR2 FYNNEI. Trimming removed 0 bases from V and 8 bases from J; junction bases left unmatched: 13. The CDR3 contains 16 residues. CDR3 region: CASSEALDRVEIKQYV. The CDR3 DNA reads TGTGCCAGCAGTGAAGCTTTAGACAGGGTGGAAATCAAGCAGTACGTC.

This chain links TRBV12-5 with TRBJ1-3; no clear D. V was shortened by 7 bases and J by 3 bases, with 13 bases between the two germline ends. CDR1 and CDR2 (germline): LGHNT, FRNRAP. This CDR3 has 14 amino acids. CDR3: CASAPDPFGNTIYF. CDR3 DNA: TGTGCTAGTGCCCCTGACCCTTTTGGAAACACCATATATTTT.

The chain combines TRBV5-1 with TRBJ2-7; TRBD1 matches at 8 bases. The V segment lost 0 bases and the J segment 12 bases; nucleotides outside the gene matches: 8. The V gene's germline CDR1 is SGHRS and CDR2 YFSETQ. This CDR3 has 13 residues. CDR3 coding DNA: TGCGCCAGCAGCTTGGGATCAGGGGGCATGGGGTACTTC. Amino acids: CASSLGSGGMGYF.

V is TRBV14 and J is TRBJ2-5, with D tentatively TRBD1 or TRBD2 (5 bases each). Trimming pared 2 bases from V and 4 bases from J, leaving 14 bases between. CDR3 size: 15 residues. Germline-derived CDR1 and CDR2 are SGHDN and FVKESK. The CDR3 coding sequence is TGTGCCAGCAGCCAAACGAAGGGGACGTTAGAGACCCAGTACTTC. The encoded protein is CASSQTKGTLETQYF.

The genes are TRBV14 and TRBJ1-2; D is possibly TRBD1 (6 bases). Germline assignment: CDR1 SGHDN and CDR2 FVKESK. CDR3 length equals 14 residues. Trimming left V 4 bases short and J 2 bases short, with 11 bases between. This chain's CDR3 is CASSRGQLNYGYTF. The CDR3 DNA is TGTGCCAGCAGCCGAGGACAGCTCAACTATGGCTACACCTTC.

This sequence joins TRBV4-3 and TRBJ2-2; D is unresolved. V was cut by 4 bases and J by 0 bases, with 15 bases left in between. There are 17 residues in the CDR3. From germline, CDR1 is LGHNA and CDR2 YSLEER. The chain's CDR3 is CASSPRPLGANTGELFF. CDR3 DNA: TGCGCCAGCAGCCCCCGCCCGCTTGGGGCGAACACCGGGGAGCTGTTTTTT.

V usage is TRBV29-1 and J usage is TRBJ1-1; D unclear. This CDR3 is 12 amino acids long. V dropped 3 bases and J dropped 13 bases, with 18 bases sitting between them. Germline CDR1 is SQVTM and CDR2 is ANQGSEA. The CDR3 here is CSVDPAAGKGFF. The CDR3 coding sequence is TGCAGCGTTGACCCCGCGGCGGGGAAAGGTTTCTTT.

The CDR3 nucleotides read TGTGCCAGCAGCGCGACTAGCGGGGGTCAGACCCAGTACTTC. The encoded protein is CASSATSGGQTQYF. The chain has TRBV9 and TRBJ2-5; 12 bases align to TRBD2. CDR1 and CDR2 from the germline V gene are SGDLS and YYNGEE. The CDR3 has 14 residues. Losses at the gene ends were 3 bases for V and 6 bases for J; bases not matched to a gene: 3. Full variable domain (rest looked up from reference TRBV9 and TRBJ2-5): DSGVTQTPKHLITATGQRVTLRCSPRSGDLSVYWYQQSLDQGLQFLIQYYNGEERAKGNILERFSAQQFPDLHSELNLSSLELGDSALYFCASSATSGGQTQYFGPGTRLLVL.

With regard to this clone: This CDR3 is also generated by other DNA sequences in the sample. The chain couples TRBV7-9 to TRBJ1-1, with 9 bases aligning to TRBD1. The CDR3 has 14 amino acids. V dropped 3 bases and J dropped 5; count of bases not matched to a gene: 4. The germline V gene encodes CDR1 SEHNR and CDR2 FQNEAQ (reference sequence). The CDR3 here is CASSLGQGRTEAFF. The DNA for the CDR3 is TGTGCCAGCAGCTTGGGACAGGGACGGACTGAAGCTTTCTTT.

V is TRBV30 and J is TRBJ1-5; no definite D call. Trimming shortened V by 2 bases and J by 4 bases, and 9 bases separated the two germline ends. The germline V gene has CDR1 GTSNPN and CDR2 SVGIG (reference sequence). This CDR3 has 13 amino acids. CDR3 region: CAWSLSSNQPQHF. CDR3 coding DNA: TGTGCCTGGAGTTTGAGTAGTAATCAGCCCCAGCATTTT.

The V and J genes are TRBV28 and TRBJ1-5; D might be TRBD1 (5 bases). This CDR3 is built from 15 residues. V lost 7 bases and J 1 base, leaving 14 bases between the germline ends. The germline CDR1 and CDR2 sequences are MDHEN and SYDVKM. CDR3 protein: CASNVGGGSNQPQHF. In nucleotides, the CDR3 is TGTGCCAGCAACGTGGGGGGAGGGAGCAATCAGCCCCAGCATTTT.

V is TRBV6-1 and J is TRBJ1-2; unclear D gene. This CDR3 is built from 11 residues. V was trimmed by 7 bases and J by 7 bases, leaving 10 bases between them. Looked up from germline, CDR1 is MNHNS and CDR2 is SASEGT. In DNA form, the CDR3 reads TGTGCCAGCAAGGGCCTAGGTGGCTACACCTTC. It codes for CASKGLGGYTF.

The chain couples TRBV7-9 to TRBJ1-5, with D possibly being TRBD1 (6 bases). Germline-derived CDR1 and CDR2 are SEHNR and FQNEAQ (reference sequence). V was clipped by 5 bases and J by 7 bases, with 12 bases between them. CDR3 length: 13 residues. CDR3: CASSAGQKQPQHF. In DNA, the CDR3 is TGTGCCAGCAGCGCCGGACAGAAACAGCCCCAGCATTTT.

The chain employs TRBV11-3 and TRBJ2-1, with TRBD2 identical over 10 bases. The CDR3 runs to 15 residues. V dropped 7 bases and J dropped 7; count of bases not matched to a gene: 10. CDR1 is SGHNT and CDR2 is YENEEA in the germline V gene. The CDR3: CASTKGSGRGNEQFF. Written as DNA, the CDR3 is TGTGCCAGCACCAAAGGGAGCGGGAGGGGGAATGAGCAGTTCTTC.